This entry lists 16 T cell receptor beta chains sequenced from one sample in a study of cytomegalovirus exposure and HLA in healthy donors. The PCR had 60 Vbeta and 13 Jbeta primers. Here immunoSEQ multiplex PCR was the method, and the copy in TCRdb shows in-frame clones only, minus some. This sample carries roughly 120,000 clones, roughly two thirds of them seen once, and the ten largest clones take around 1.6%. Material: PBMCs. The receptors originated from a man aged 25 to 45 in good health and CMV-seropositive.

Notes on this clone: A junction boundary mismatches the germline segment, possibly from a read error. Written as DNA, the CDR3 is TGTGCCATCAGTGAATCTAGCGGGATTCCTCCGGACTTC. Translation gives CAISESSGIPPDF. V is TRBV10-3 and J is TRBJ2-7, with TRBD2 matching over 9 bases. The CDR3 sequence is 13 residues long. Germline V gene data show CDR1 as ENHRY and CDR2 as SYGVKD.

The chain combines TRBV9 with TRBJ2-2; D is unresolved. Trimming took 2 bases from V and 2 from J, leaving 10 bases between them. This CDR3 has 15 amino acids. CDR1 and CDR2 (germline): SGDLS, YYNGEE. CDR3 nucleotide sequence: TGTGCCAGCAGCGTGTCCCCGAGAAACACCGGGGAGCTGTTTTTT. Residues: CASSVSPRNTGELFF.

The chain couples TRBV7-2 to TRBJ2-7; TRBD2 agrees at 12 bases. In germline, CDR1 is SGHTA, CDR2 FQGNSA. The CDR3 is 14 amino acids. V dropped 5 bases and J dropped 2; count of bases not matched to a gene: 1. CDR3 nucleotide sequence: TGTGCCAGCAGCCGGACTAGCGGGGCCTACGAGCAGTACTTC. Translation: CASSRTSGAYEQYF.

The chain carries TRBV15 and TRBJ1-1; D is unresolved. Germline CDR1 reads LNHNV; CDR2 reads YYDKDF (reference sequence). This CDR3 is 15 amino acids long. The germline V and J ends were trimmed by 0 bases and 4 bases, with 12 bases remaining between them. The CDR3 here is CATSRDATPGTEAFF. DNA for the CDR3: TGTGCCACCAGCAGAGATGCCACCCCCGGCACTGAAGCTTTCTTT.

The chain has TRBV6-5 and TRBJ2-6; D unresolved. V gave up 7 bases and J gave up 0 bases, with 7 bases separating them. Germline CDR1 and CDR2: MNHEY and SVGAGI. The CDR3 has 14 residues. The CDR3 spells CASTEDSGANVLTF. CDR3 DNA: TGTGCCAGCACCGAGGACTCTGGGGCCAACGTCCTGACTTTC.

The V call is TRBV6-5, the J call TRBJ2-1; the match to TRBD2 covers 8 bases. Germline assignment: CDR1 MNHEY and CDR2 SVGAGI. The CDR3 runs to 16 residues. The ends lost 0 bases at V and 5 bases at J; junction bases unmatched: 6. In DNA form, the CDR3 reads TGTGCCAGCAGTTACTCGGTCCGGGAGGGTGACAATGAGCAGTTCTTC. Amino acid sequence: CASSYSVREGDNEQFF.

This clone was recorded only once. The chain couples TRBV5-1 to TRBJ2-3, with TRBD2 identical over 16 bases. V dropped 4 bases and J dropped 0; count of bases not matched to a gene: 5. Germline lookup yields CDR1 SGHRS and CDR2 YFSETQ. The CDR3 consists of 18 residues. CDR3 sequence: CASSPGLAGGPSTDTQYF. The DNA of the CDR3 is TGCGCCAGCAGCCCGGGACTAGCGGGAGGGCCGAGCACAGATACGCAGTATTTT.

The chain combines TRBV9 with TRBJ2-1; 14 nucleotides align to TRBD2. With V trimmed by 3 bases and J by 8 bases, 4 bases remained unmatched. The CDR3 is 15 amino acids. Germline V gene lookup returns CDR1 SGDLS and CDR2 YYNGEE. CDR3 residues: CASSEGTSGSYEQFF. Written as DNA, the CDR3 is TGTGCCAGCAGCGAGGGGACTAGCGGGAGCTATGAGCAGTTCTTC.

The CDR3 DNA is TGTGCCAGCAGTTACGTGGGGAGAGAGACCCAGTACTTC. This translates into CASSYVGRETQYF. V usage is TRBV6-5 and J usage is TRBJ2-5; weak D call: TRBD2 (5 bases). The CDR3 has 13 residues. The V gene lost 2 bases and the J gene lost 4 bases, with 8 bases spanning the gap. Looked up from germline, CDR1 is MNHEY and CDR2 is SVGAGI.

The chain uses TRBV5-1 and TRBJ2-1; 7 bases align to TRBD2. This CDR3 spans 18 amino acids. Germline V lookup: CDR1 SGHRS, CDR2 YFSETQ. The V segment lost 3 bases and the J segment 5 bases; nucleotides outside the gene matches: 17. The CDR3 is CASSSRPERREINNEQFF. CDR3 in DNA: TGCGCCAGCAGCTCCCGCCCAGAGAGGCGGGAGATCAACAATGAGCAGTTCTTC.

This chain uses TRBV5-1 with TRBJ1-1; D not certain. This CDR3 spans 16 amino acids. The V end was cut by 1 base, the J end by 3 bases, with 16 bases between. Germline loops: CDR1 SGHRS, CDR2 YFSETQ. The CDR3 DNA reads TGCGCCAGCAGCTTGCCGGCCTTCGGGATGGACACTGAAGCTTTCTTT. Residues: CASSLPAFGMDTEAFF.

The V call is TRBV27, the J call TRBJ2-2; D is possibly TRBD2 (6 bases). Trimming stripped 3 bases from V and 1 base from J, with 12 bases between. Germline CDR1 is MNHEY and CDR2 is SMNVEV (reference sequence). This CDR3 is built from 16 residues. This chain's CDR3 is CASSLRRAGNTGELFF. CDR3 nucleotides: TGTGCCAGCAGTTTGAGGAGGGCAGGGAACACCGGGGAGCTGTTTTTT.

CDR3 DNA: TGTGCCAGCAGCGTAGGAACGTTAGCGGGAGGCCTCACAGATACGCAGTATTTT. Its translation is CASSVGTLAGGLTDTQYF. J is TRBJ2-3 and V is TRBV9; 10 nucleotides align to TRBD2. With 0 bases clipped from V and 2 bases from J, the junction kept 9 bases outside the gene matches. The CDR3 is 18 residues long. Germline values: CDR1 SGDLS, CDR2 YYNGEE.

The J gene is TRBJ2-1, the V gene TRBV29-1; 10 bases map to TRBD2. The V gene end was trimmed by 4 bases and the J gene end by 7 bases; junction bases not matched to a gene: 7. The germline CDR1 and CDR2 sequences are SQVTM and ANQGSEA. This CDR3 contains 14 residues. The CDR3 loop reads CSVVSSGSMNEQFF. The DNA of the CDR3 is TGCAGCGTTGTCTCTAGCGGGAGTATGAATGAGCAGTTCTTC.

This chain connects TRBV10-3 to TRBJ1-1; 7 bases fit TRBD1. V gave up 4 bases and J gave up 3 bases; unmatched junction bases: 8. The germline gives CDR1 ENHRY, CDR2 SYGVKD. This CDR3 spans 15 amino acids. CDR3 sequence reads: CAISAGTVIDTEAFF. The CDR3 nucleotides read TGTGCCATCAGTGCAGGGACAGTGATCGACACTGAAGCTTTCTTT.

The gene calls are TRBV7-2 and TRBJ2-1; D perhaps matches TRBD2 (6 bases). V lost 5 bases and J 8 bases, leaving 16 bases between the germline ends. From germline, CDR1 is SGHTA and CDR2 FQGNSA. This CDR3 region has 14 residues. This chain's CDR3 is CASSKRAKGDEQFF. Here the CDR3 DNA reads TGTGCCAGCAGCAAGCGGGCAAAGGGCGATGAGCAGTTCTTC.